A selection of T cell receptor beta chains follows, all from one sample in a study of blood T cells in healthy people across ages. MiXCR, applied by TCRdb to the 5' RACE reads, yields one record per CDR3 protein. The table lists about 1.5 million distinct CDR3 sequences, 35% to 45% of them singletons. Sequencing input: blood. These receptors were obtained from a woman under 30 in good health. Each CDR3 is given with its conserved first and last residue. The D gene is left open where the match is weak. Clone size is shown for a subset of rows, as once, few, many or a class of expanded clone.

size: many
J: TRBJ2-1
V: TRBV12-3/TRBV12-4
D: NA
CDR3: CASSKLGQDAAHEQFF
DNA: TGTGCCAGCAGTAAATTGGGACAAGATGCCGCCCATGAGCAGTTCTTC

size: few
J: TRBJ1-5
V: TRBV27
D: TRBD1
CDR3: CATADRYSNQPQHF
DNA: TGTGCCACCGCGGACAGGTATAGCAATCAGCCCCAGCATTTT

size: NA
J: TRBJ2-1
V: TRBV7-9
D: NA
CDR3: CASRLLSEQFF
DNA: TGTGCCAGCAGGTTACTATCTGAGCAGTTCTTC

size: NA
J: TRBJ2-1
V: TRBV2
D: TRBD2
CDR3: CASSVAGTRGNEQFF
DNA: TGTGCCAGCAGTGTGGCCGGGACTAGAGGCAATGAGCAGTTCTTC

size: NA
J: TRBJ2-7
V: TRBV4-1
D: TRBD1
CDR3: CASSQRQGAGEQYF
DNA: TGCGCCAGCAGCCAACGACAGGGGGCGGGCGAGCAGTACTTC

size: NA
J: TRBJ2-7
V: TRBV12-3/TRBV12-4
D: NA
CDR3: CASSLASVSYEQYF
DNA: TGTGCCAGCAGTTTAGCGTCAGTCTCCTACGAGCAGTACTTC

size: NA
J: TRBJ1-4
V: TRBV2
D: NA
CDR3: CASIERGKGLFF
DNA: TGTGCCAGCATCGAAAGGGGAAAGGGACTGTTTTTT

size: NA
J: TRBJ2-7
V: TRBV2
D: TRBD1
CDR3: CASSRPGTGFGEQYF
DNA: TGTGCCAGCAGCCGACCCGGGACAGGGTTTGGCGAGCAGTACTTC

size: NA
J: TRBJ2-5
V: TRBV12-3/TRBV12-4
D: TRBD2
CDR3: CASSSAGAKTQYF
DNA: TGTGCCAGCAGTTCCGCGGGAGCTAAGACCCAGTACTTC

size: NA
J: TRBJ2-7
V: TRBV7-8
D: TRBD2
CDR3: CASSSTSGSPEQYF
DNA: TGTGCCAGCAGCTCAACTAGCGGGAGCCCCGAGCAGTACTTC

size: few
J: TRBJ1-5
V: TRBV9
D: NA
CDR3: CASSPEQRGWPQHF
DNA: TGTGCCAGCAGCCCTGAACAGAGGGGGTGGCCCCAGCATTTT

size: NA
J: TRBJ2-7
V: TRBV7-9
D: NA
CDR3: CASSPVGGLSCEQYF
DNA: TGTGCCAGCAGCCCGGTGGGAGGCTTGTCGTGTGAGCAGTACTTC

size: NA
J: TRBJ2-3
V: TRBV7-9
D: TRBD2
CDR3: CASRQPGLANDTQYF
DNA: TGTGCCAGCAGACAACCGGGACTAGCGAATGATACGCAGTATTTT

size: NA
J: TRBJ1-5
V: TRBV6-2/TRBV6-3
D: TRBD1
CDR3: CASRDRAFQPQHF
DNA: TGTGCCAGCAGAGACAGGGCCTTTCAGCCCCAGCATTTT

size: few
J: TRBJ2-7
V: TRBV5-1
D: NA
CDR3: CASREQGEGEQYF
DNA: TGCGCCAGCAGGGAACAGGGCGAAGGCGAGCAGTACTTC

size: NA
J: TRBJ2-4
V: TRBV20-1
D: NA
CDR3: CSAAFLAKNIQYF
DNA: TGCAGTGCTGCCTTTTTAGCCAAAAACATTCAGTACTTC

size: NA
J: TRBJ2-5
V: TRBV2
D: NA
CDR3: CASSDTLLQGRETQYF
DNA: TGTGCCAGCAGTGACACCCTCTTACAGGGTAGGGAGACCCAGTACTTC

size: NA
J: TRBJ2-1
V: TRBV2
D: TRBD2
CDR3: CASRYGLAGGAGGSYNEQFF
DNA: TGTGCCAGCAGATATGGACTAGCGGGAGGTGCCGGGGGGTCTTACAATGAGCAGTTCTTC

size: NA
J: TRBJ2-3
V: TRBV4-1
D: NA
CDR3: CASSQLDSTDTQYF
DNA: TGCGCCAGCAGCCAATTGGACAGCACAGATACGCAGTATTTT

size: NA
J: TRBJ1-4
V: TRBV6-5
D: NA
CDR3: CASSSGVKLFF
DNA: TGTGCCAGCTCATCCGGGGTAAAACTGTTTTTT

size: few
J: TRBJ2-3
V: TRBV7-6
D: TRBD2
CDR3: CASSFPSGGANTDTQYF
DNA: TGTGCCAGCAGCTTCCCTAGCGGGGGGGCCAACACAGATACGCAGTATTTT

size: NA
J: TRBJ2-1
V: TRBV11-2
D: NA
CDR3: CASSWPGQMYNEQFF
DNA: TGTGCCAGCAGCTGGCCCGGACAGATGTACAATGAGCAGTTCTTC

size: NA
J: TRBJ1-1
V: TRBV29-1
D: NA
CDR3: CSVEKGGNAEAFF
DNA: TGCAGCGTTGAAAAGGGTGGGAACGCTGAAGCTTTCTTT

size: NA
J: TRBJ1-5
V: TRBV20-1
D: NA
CDR3: CSATSDRRRNQPQHF
DNA: TGCAGTGCTACTTCCGACAGGCGGAGAAATCAGCCCCAGCATTTT

size: NA
J: TRBJ1-6
V: TRBV20-1
D: NA
CDR3: CSASPGSNSPLHF
DNA: TGCAGTGCTAGCCCCGGGTCTAATTCACCCCTCCACTTT

size: many
J: TRBJ2-5
V: TRBV6-6
D: NA
CDR3: CASSSPSYGTQYF
DNA: TGTGCCAGCAGTTCCCCTTCATACGGGACCCAGTACTTC

size: NA
J: TRBJ1-2
V: TRBV12-5
D: NA
CDR3: CASGLGQLHGYTF
DNA: TGTGCTAGTGGTTTGGGACAGCTCCACGGCTACACCTTC

size: few
J: TRBJ2-1
V: TRBV11-2
D: NA
CDR3: CASSRWGGATGYNEQFF
DNA: TGTGCCAGCAGCCGTTGGGGCGGAGCGACGGGATACAATGAGCAGTTCTTC

size: NA
J: TRBJ1-1
V: TRBV4-3
D: TRBD1
CDR3: CASSQWTGVLTEAFF
DNA: TGCGCCAGCAGCCAATGGACAGGGGTTCTGACTGAAGCTTTCTTT

size: NA
J: TRBJ1-2
V: TRBV4-1
D: NA
CDR3: CASSQDSGIRYGYTF
DNA: TGCGCCAGCAGCCAAGATTCAGGGATCCGGTATGGCTACACCTTC

size: few
J: TRBJ2-2
V: TRBV24-1
D: TRBD2
CDR3: CATSDLPMTSAYTGELFF
DNA: TGTGCCACCAGTGATTTGCCAATGACTAGCGCCTACACCGGGGAGCTGTTTTTT

size: NA
J: TRBJ2-7
V: TRBV29-1
D: NA
CDR3: CSVVPGSDYEQYF
DNA: TGCAGCGTTGTCCCCGGGTCAGATTACGAGCAGTACTTC

size: NA
J: TRBJ2-7
V: TRBV5-1
D: NA
CDR3: CASSVLPEGYEQYF
DNA: TGCGCCAGCAGCGTGCTCCCCGAGGGGTACGAGCAGTACTTC

size: NA
J: TRBJ1-6
V: TRBV2
D: NA
CDR3: CASSAAGDNSPLHF
DNA: TGTGCCAGCAGTGCTGCAGGGGATAATTCACCCCTCCACTTT

size: NA
J: TRBJ2-5
V: TRBV4-1
D: TRBD2
CDR3: CASSQAGTSGSQETQYF
DNA: TGCGCCAGCAGCCAAGCCGGGACTAGCGGTTCTCAAGAGACCCAGTACTTC

size: NA
J: TRBJ2-7
V: TRBV2
D: TRBD1
CDR3: CASSTGQDFGQYF
DNA: TGTGCCAGCAGTACCGGACAGGACTTCGGGCAGTACTTC

size: NA
J: TRBJ1-1
V: TRBV2
D: NA
CDR3: CANQIQLRGEAFF
DNA: TGTGCCAACCAAATACAGCTCCGGGGTGAAGCTTTCTTT

size: NA
J: TRBJ2-1
V: TRBV3-1
D: NA
CDR3: CASSHPGTSNDNEQFF
DNA: TGTGCCAGCAGCCACCCCGGGACTTCAAACGACAATGAGCAGTTCTTC

size: few
J: TRBJ2-7
V: TRBV6-5
D: TRBD1
CDR3: CASSYGTGYRFEQYF
DNA: TGTGCCAGCAGTTATGGGACAGGGTATCGTTTCGAGCAGTACTTC

size: few
J: TRBJ2-3
V: TRBV14
D: NA
CDR3: CASSQDLWDTQYF
DNA: TGTGCCAGCAGCCAAGATCTTTGGGATACGCAGTATTTT

size: NA
J: TRBJ2-4
V: TRBV27
D: NA
CDR3: CASTSLIRGGAKNIQYF
DNA: TGTGCCAGCACCTCACTCATCAGGGGGGGGGCCAAAAACATTCAGTACTTC

size: NA
J: TRBJ1-6
V: TRBV25-1
D: NA
CDR3: CASSEGSGPSPLHF
DNA: TGTGCCAGCAGTGAAGGGTCAGGGCCTTCACCCCTCCACTTT

size: NA
J: TRBJ2-1
V: TRBV6-2/TRBV6-3
D: NA
CDR3: CASSYAGTDGNEQFF
DNA: TGTGCCAGCAGTTACGCCGGGACGGACGGCAATGAGCAGTTCTTC

size: NA
J: TRBJ1-4
V: TRBV7-9
D: NA
CDR3: CASSRGGTEKLFF
DNA: TGTGCCTCCTCCCGGGGGGGAACTGAAAAACTGTTTTTT

size: NA
J: TRBJ1-1
V: TRBV10-3
D: NA
CDR3: CAISDVWGDTEAFF
DNA: TGTGCCATCAGTGACGTATGGGGGGACACTGAAGCTTTCTTT

size: few
J: TRBJ1-6
V: TRBV27
D: TRBD1
CDR3: CASSSRGRGIVSYNSPLHF
DNA: TGTGCCAGCAGTAGCCGCGGCAGGGGGATCGTCTCCTATAATTCACCCCTCCACTTT

size: few
J: TRBJ2-7
V: TRBV2
D: NA
CDR3: CASRVTGSYEQYF
DNA: TGTGCCAGCAGAGTCACGGGATCCTACGAGCAGTACTTC

size: few
J: TRBJ1-1
V: TRBV20-1
D: NA
CDR3: CSARDREGGGTEAFF
DNA: TGCAGTGCTAGAGATAGGGAGGGGGGAGGCACTGAAGCTTTCTTT

size: few
J: TRBJ2-1
V: TRBV6-5
D: NA
CDR3: CASSYSGGTEQFF
DNA: TGTGCCAGCAGTTACAGTGGGGGTACCGAGCAGTTCTTC

size: NA
J: TRBJ1-5
V: TRBV5-5
D: NA
CDR3: CASSFQGNANQPQHF
DNA: TGTGCCAGCAGCTTTCAGGGAAACGCCAATCAGCCCCAGCATTTT

size: NA
J: TRBJ2-1
V: TRBV20-1
D: NA
CDR3: CSVSVWEDVDNEQFF
DNA: TGCAGTGTCTCTGTATGGGAGGACGTAGACAATGAGCAGTTCTTC

size: NA
J: TRBJ2-7
V: TRBV9
D: NA
CDR3: CASYPRVARSYNEQYF
DNA: TGTGCCAGCTATCCCCGGGTGGCTCGCTCCTACAATGAGCAGTACTTC

size: few
J: TRBJ1-4
V: TRBV12-3/TRBV12-4
D: NA
CDR3: CASSFKGRGLTTNEKLFF
DNA: TGTGCCAGCAGTTTCAAGGGCAGGGGATTAACGACTAATGAAAAACTGTTTTTT

size: NA
J: TRBJ2-7
V: TRBV10-3
D: TRBD1
CDR3: CAIRNTGGAQYF
DNA: TGTGCCATCAGAAACACAGGGGGTGCCCAGTACTTC

size: few
J: TRBJ1-2
V: TRBV3-1
D: NA
CDR3: CASSQVWHLNSYGYTF
DNA: TGTGCCAGCAGCCAAGTTTGGCACCTGAACTCCTATGGCTACACCTTC

size: NA
J: TRBJ2-1
V: TRBV12-3/TRBV12-4
D: TRBD1
CDR3: CASSLARDSSSYSEQFF
DNA: TGTGCCAGCAGTTTAGCCCGGGACAGTAGCTCCTACAGTGAGCAGTTCTTC